This passage covers 26 T cell receptor beta chains from one sample sequenced in a study of T cell changes during pregnancy in multiple sclerosis. The method was immunoSEQ multiplex PCR; TCRdb's version includes in-frame clones alone and lacks a portion of them. In the table there are approximately 70,000 clones, about nine tenths of which are singletons. The sequenced sample was CD4+ T cells from peripheral blood mononuclear cells, obtained before pregnancy. All receptors derive from a female donor with multiple sclerosis, enrolled in a pregnancy study.

The genes are TRBV6-5 and TRBJ2-2; D is perhaps TRBD2 (6 bases). Germline V gene data show CDR1 as MNHEY and CDR2 as SVGAGI. The CDR3 length is 15 residues. V lost 8 bases to trimming and J lost 5 bases, with 18 bases between them. The CDR3 region has the DNA TGTGCCAGCTCAATAACACCGGGACTGACCGGGGAGCTGTTTTTT. Translated: CASSITPGLTGELFF.

This sequence joins TRBV4-2 and TRBJ2-2; 7 bases fit TRBD2. J gave up 2 bases and V 1 base, and 7 bases lay outside the gene matches. The CDR3 is made up of 17 amino acids. Germline CDR1 LGHNA, CDR2 YNFKEQ. CDR3 residues: CASSQGIGGRNTGELFF. In DNA, the CDR3 is TGTGCCAGCAGCCAAGGAATCGGCGGGAGAAACACCGGGGAGCTGTTTTTT.

The chain carries TRBV19 and TRBJ1-1; D is uncertain. The V end was cut by 4 bases, the J end by 5 bases, with 14 bases between. The CDR3 spans 14 residues. Germline CDR1 is LNHDA and CDR2 is SQIVND (reference sequence). The CDR3 nucleotides are TGTGCCAGTAGTACCACGGTGACAAGAACTGAAGCTTTCTTT. Its protein product is CASSTTVTRTEAFF.

The chain links TRBV18 to TRBJ2-6; 9 positions agree with TRBD1. CDR1 is KGHSH and CDR2 is LQKENI in the germline V gene. This CDR3 has 22 amino acids. J lost 0 bases, V lost 4 bases, and 19 bases had no gene match. CDR3 region: CASSRRVQGQGFSASGANVLTF. CDR3 nucleotides: TGTGCCAGCTCACGACGCGTACAAGGACAGGGGTTCTCAGCCTCTGGGGCCAACGTCCTGACTTTC.

This clone was seen a few times. This chain joins TRBV28 and TRBJ2-3; TRBD1 agrees at 7 bases. The V gene end was trimmed by 5 bases and the J gene end by 0 bases; junction bases not matched to a gene: 11. The CDR3 totals 17 residues. The germline gives CDR1 MDHEN, CDR2 SYDVKM. The CDR3 DNA is TGTGCCAGCAGTCTACCCCGACAGGGACCTAGCACAGATACGCAGTATTTT. It translates to CASSLPRQGPSTDTQYF.

This clone appeared a few times. J is TRBJ1-5 and V is TRBV6-1; the match to TRBD1 covers 7 bases. CDR3 length: 15 amino acids. Germline CDR1 and CDR2: MNHNS and SASEGT. V lost 7 bases and J lost 5; bases outside the gene matches: 11. This CDR3 reads CASTNGGQTYQPQHF. In DNA, the CDR3 is TGTGCCAGCACCAATGGGGGACAGACTTATCAGCCCCAGCATTTT.

This rearrangement joins TRBV5-8 to TRBJ1-5; maybe TRBD1 (5 bases). This CDR3 is built from 16 residues. V lost 1 base, J lost 1 base, and 12 bases lay in between. Germline values: CDR1 SGHTS, CDR2 YDEGEE. This CDR3 reads CASSLQGAWSNQPQHF. The CDR3 bases are TGTGCCAGCAGCTTGCAAGGGGCTTGGAGCAATCAGCCCCAGCATTTT. The complete variable domain, with remaining parts taken from reference TRBV5-8 and TRBJ1-5, reads EAGVTQSPTHLIKTRGQQATLRCSPISGHTSVYWYQQALGLGLQFLLWYDEGEERNRGNFPPRFSGRQFPNYSSELNVNALELEDSALYLCASSLQGAWSNQPQHFGDGTRLSIL.

This chain links TRBV7-8 with TRBJ2-2; D gene unclear. The CDR3 consists of 13 residues. Trimming took 7 bases from V and 4 from J, leaving 10 bases between them. In germline, CDR1 is SGHVS, CDR2 FQNEAQ. Here the CDR3 reads CASKLRSTGELFF. CDR3 bases: TGTGCCAGCAAACTCCGTAGCACCGGGGAGCTGTTTTTT.

The chain couples TRBV25-1 to TRBJ1-4; maybe TRBD1 (6 bases). There are 9 residues in the CDR3. V lost 11 bases to trimming and J lost 12 bases, with 10 bases between them. CDR1 and CDR2 (germline): MGHDK, SYGVNS. The CDR3 reads CASDRELFF. The CDR3 DNA follows: TGTGCCTCGGACAGAGAACTGTTTTTT.

This clone was recorded a few times. In DNA, the CDR3 is TGTGCCAGCAGTTTCCGACGGGAGAGGCAGTTCTTC. Its protein is CASSFRRERQFF. The rearrangement links TRBV27 to TRBJ2-1, with D tentatively TRBD2 (6 bases). Between the trimmed V and J ends, which lost 3 bases and 12 bases, there was a span of 12 bases. The germline V gene encodes CDR1 MNHEY and CDR2 SMNVEV (reference sequence). The CDR3 spans 12 residues.

V and J are TRBV20-1 and TRBJ1-1; the D gene is possibly TRBD1 (5 bases). V lost 6 bases and J 12 bases, leaving 17 bases between the germline ends. CDR1 and CDR2 (germline): DFQATT, SNEGSKA (reference sequence). The CDR3 is 11 residues long. The CDR3 DNA reads as TGCAGTGCCCCGGAGGGGTTAAAAACTTTCTTT. Translating gives CSAPEGLKTFF.

The V call is TRBV9, the J call TRBJ2-4; 7 bases line up with TRBD2. The germline V gene has CDR1 SGDLS and CDR2 YYNGEE. V lost 0 bases to trimming and J lost 0 bases; unmatched junction nucleotides: 9. CDR3 length: 18 residues. CDR3 coding DNA: TGTGCCAGCAGCGTAGGGGAGGGGACTACCTTAGCCAAAAACATTCAGTACTTC. This encodes CASSVGEGTTLAKNIQYF.

The rearrangement joins TRBV7-2 to TRBJ2-1; 10 nucleotides agree with TRBD2. This CDR3 is 17 amino acids long. V lost 1 base and J lost 7; bases outside the gene matches: 10. Germline V gene data show CDR1 as SGHTA and CDR2 as FQGNSA. The CDR3 spells CASSLGVLSGGGNEQFF. The CDR3, as DNA: TGTGCCAGCAGCTTAGGTGTCCTCAGCGGGGGGGGGAATGAGCAGTTCTTC.

The chain couples TRBV19 to TRBJ2-1; 9 bases match TRBD2. CDR1 is LNHDA, CDR2 SQIVND, per germline (reference sequence). V gave up 1 base and J gave up 9 bases; unmatched junction bases: 7. The CDR3 sequence is 15 residues long. CDR3 in DNA: TGTGCCAGTAGTATAGGAGTAGCGGGGGAAAGTGAGCAGTTCTTC. Its protein is CASSIGVAGESEQFF.

The chain joins TRBV29-1 to TRBJ1-2; D unresolved. The germline V gene has CDR1 SQVTM and CDR2 ANQGSEA. This CDR3 is 14 amino acids long. The V end was cut by 6 bases, the J end by 4 bases, with 18 bases between. CDR3 sequence: CSVTQAAATYGYTF. As DNA, the CDR3 is TGCAGCGTGACCCAAGCGGCGGCCACCTATGGCTACACCTTC.

The rearrangement uses TRBV4-1 and TRBJ1-2, with D maybe TRBD1 (5 bases). This CDR3 comprises 15 residues. From germline, CDR1 is MGHRA and CDR2 YSYEKL. The V and J ends lost 8 bases and 1 base respectively, with 17 bases between them. The CDR3 is CASFKGLEINYGYTF. CDR3 DNA sequence: TGCGCCAGCTTCAAGGGGTTAGAGATTAACTATGGCTACACCTTC.

The chain joins TRBV9 to TRBJ2-2; 7 nucleotides match TRBD2. This CDR3 comprises 14 residues. V dropped 2 bases and J dropped 8; count of bases not matched to a gene: 6. Germline loops: CDR1 SGDLS, CDR2 YYNGEE. The CDR3 DNA reads TGTGCCAGCAGCGTCATAAGCGGGGAGGGGGAGCTGTTTTTT. Protein sequence: CASSVISGEGELFF.

The rearrangement links TRBV7-9 to TRBJ1-1; 7 bases match TRBD1. J gave up 2 bases and V 4 bases, and 4 bases lay outside the gene matches. The CDR3 spans 14 residues. Germline V CDR1 and CDR2: SEHNR, FQNEAQ (reference sequence). The CDR3 region has the DNA TGTGCCAGCAGCTCGGGACAGCGAAACACTGAAGCTTTCTTT. Residues: CASSSGQRNTEAFF. Looking up the rest from reference TRBV7-9 and TRBJ1-1 gives the full variable domain: DTGVSQNPRHKITKRGQNVTFRCDPISEHNRLYWYRQTLGQGPEFLTYFQNEAQLEKSRLLSDRFSAERPKGSFSTLEIQRTEQGDSAMYLCASSSGQRNTEAFFGQGTRLTVV.

This chain joins TRBV5-4 and TRBJ1-1, with TRBD1 matching over 9 bases. V was clipped by 6 bases and J by 1 base; unmatched bases: 7. The germline V gene encodes CDR1 SGHNT and CDR2 YYREEE (reference sequence). This CDR3 has 15 residues. CDR3 protein: CASKGDRVSNTEAFF. The CDR3 DNA sequence: TGTGCCAGCAAAGGGGACAGGGTGTCGAACACTGAAGCTTTCTTT.

The chain uses TRBV7-3 and TRBJ1-6; 7 nucleotides match TRBD1. The germline V gene has CDR1 SGHTA and CDR2 FQGTGA. V trimming: 1 base; J trimming: 5 bases; junction bases outside the gene matches: 2. The CDR3 extends over 15 amino acids. The CDR3 spells CASSLMGQNNSPLHF. The CDR3, as DNA: TGTGCCAGCAGCTTAATGGGACAGAATAATTCACCCCTCCACTTT.

This clone was found once. J is TRBJ2-7 and V is TRBV7-2, with 9 bases aligning to TRBD2. Trimming removed 5 bases from V and 3 bases from J; junction bases left unmatched: 2. The germline V gene encodes CDR1 SGHTA and CDR2 FQGNSA. This CDR3 region has 13 residues. Here the CDR3 reads CASSMTSGYEQYF. The CDR3, as DNA: TGTGCCAGCAGCATGACTAGCGGCTACGAGCAGTACTTC.

V gene TRBV7-3 combines with J gene TRBJ2-5; 9 nucleotides match TRBD2. Germline CDR1 and CDR2: SGHTA and FQGTGA. V was pared by 2 bases and J by 7 bases, with 11 bases of the junction left unmatched. This CDR3 contains 16 residues. CDR3 region: CASSLSSGGPAGTQYF. The CDR3 nucleotides read TGTGCCAGCAGCTTATCGAGCGGGGGGCCGGCGGGGACCCAGTACTTC.

The CDR3: CASSYAGQYNEQFF. CDR3 coding DNA: TGTGCCAGCAGTTACGCGGGGCAGTACAATGAGCAGTTCTTC. The chain links TRBV6-5 to TRBJ2-1, with D perhaps TRBD2 (6 bases). From germline, CDR1 is MNHEY and CDR2 SVGAGI. V was pared by 2 bases and J by 4 bases, with 9 bases between. The CDR3 spans 14 residues.

The V and J genes are TRBV11-3 and TRBJ2-1; TRBD1 aligns across 9 bases. After removal of 1 base from V and 5 bases from J, the junction contained 3 bases not matched to a gene. The CDR3 is 15 amino acids. Germline V gene sequence: CDR1 SGHNT, CDR2 YENEEA. In DNA, the CDR3 is TGTGCCAGCAGCTTAGGGACAGGGGCCCACAATGAGCAGTTCTTC. The encoded protein is CASSLGTGAHNEQFF.

The rearrangement links TRBV2 to TRBJ2-3; TRBD2 aligns across 11 bases. This CDR3 is 14 amino acids long. Germline V gene lookup returns CDR1 SNHLY and CDR2 FYNNEI. Unmatched junction bases numbered 3, after V lost 4 bases and J lost 6 bases. The CDR3 sequence: CASSVAGGADTQYF. The CDR3 coding sequence is TGTGCCAGCAGTGTAGCGGGGGGGGCCGATACGCAGTATTTT.

V is TRBV6-1 and J is TRBJ2-2; TRBD2 matches 8 bases. The CDR3 is made up of 15 amino acids. The J segment lost 4 bases and the V segment lost 7 bases, leaving 8 bases of the junction unmatched. Germline assignment: CDR1 MNHNS and CDR2 SASEGT. The CDR3 nucleotides read TGTGCCAGCAATTCCGGGGGGGCGGGCACCGGGGAGCTGTTTTTT. Translated: CASNSGGAGTGELFF.